This T cell receptor beta chain was sequenced for a study of cytomegalovirus exposure and HLA in healthy donors. Vbeta (60) and Jbeta (13) primers were used in the PCR. Method: immunoSEQ multiplex PCR; TCRdb's copy keeps in-frame clones and lacks some. The table has 100,000 to 120,000 clones, over 80% seen once. The CDR3 has 14 amino acids. V was pared by 5 bases and J by 1 base, with 3 bases of the junction left unmatched. CDR1 is SEHNR, CDR2 FQNEAQ, per germline (reference sequence). The sequence came from a young man in good health and CMV-seropositive. Sequenced: PBMCs. The rearrangement uses TRBV7-9 and TRBJ2-5; TRBD2 matches at 8 bases. The CDR3 sequence is CASSSSGAQETQYF. As DNA, the CDR3 is TGTGCCAGCAGCAGTAGCGGGGCCCAAGAGACCCAGTACTTC.